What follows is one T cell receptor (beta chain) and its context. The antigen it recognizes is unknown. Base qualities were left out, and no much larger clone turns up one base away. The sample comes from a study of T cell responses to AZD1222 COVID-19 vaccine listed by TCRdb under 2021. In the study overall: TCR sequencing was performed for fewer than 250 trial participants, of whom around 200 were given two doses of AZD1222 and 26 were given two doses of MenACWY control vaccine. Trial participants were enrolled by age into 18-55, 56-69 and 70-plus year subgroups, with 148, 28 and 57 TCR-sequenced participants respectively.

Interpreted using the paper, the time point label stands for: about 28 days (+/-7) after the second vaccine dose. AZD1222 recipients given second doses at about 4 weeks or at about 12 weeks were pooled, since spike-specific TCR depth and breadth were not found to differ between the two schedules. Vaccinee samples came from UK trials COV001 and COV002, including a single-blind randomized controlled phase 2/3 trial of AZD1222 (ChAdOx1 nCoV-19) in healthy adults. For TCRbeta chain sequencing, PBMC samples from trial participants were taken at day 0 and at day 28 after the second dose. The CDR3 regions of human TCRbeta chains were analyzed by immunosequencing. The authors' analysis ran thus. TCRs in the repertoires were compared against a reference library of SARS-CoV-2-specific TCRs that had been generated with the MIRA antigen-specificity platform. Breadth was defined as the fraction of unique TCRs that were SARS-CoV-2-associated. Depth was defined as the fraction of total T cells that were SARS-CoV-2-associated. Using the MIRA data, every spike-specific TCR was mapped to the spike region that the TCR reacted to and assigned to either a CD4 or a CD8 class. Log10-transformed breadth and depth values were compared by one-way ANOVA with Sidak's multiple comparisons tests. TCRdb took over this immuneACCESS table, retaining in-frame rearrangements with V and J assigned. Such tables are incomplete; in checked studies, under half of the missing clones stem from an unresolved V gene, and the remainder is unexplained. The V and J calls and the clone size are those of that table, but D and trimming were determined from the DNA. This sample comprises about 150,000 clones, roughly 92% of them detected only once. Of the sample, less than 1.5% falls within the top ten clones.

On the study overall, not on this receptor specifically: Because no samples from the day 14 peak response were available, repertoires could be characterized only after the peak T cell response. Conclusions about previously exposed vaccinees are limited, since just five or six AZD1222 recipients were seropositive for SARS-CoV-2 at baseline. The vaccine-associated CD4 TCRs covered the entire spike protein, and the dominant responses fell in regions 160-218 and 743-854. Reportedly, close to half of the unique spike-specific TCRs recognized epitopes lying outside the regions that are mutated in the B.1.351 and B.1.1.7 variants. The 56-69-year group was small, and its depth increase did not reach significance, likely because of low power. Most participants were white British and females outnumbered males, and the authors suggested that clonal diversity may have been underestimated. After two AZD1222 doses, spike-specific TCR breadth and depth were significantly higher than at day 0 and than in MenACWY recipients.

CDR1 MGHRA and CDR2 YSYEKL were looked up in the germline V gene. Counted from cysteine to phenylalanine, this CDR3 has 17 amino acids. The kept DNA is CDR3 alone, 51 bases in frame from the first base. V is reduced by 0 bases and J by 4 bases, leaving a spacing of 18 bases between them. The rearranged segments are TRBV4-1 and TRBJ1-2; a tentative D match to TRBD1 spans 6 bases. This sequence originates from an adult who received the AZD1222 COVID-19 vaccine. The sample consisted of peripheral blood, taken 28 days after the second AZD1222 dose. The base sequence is TGCGCCAGCAGCCAAGATTATGGATGGACAGCGTTCTATGGCTACACCTTC. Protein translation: CASSQDYGWTAFYGYTF.